This TCR beta chain is drawn from a study of cytomegalovirus exposure and HLA in healthy donors. Whole-study results and caveats: Segments of the TCR beta V type were, in most cases, productive about 87% or about 30% of the time in an earlier analysis. It was 150 or so TCR beta chains that were listed as cytomegalovirus-associated.

Note on this clone: The antigen is unknown.

Amplification used 60 Vbeta primers and 13 Jbeta primers. Sequencing was performed with immunoSEQ multiplex PCR; in TCRdb, only in-frame clones are kept and a portion is missing. The sample consists of about 190,000 clones, roughly 80% of them appearing once. From germline, CDR1 is SGHVS and CDR2 FQNEAQ. This CDR3 is 13 amino acids long. Trimming took 5 bases from V and 9 from J, leaving 14 bases between them. The receptor was isolated from a man aged 50 to 59 in good health and CMV-seronegative. The rearrangement uses TRBV7-8 and TRBJ1-5, with D tentatively TRBD1 (6 bases). Material for sequencing was PBMCs. CDR3 in amino acids: CASSPRGEWPQHF. As DNA, the CDR3 is TGTGCCAGCAGCCCCAGGGGTGAATGGCCCCAGCATTTT. Based on the CDR3 plus reference TRBV7-8 and TRBJ1-5, the full variable domain is GAGVSQSPRYKVAKRGQDVALRCDPISGHVSLFWYQQALGQGPEFLTYFQNEAQLDKSGLPSDRFFAERPEGSVSTLKIQRTQQEDSAVYLCASSPRGEWPQHFGDGTRLSIL.